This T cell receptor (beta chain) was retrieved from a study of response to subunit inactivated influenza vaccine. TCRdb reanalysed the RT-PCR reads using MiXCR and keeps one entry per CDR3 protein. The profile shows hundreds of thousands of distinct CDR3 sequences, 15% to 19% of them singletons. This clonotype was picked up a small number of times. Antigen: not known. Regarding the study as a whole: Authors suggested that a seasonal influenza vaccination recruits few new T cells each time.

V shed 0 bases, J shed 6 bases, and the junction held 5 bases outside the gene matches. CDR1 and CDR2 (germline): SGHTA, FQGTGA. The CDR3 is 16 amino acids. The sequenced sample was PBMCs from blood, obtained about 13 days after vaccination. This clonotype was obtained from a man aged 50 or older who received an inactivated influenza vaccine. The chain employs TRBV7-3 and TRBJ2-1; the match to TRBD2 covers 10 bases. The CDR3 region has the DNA TGTGCCAGCAGCTTAACTAGCGGGAGGCCCGTCAATGAGCAGTTCTTC. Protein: CASSLTSGRPVNEQFF. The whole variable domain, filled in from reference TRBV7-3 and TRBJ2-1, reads GAGVSQTPSNKVTEKGKYVELRCDPISGHTALYWYRQSLGQGPEFLIYFQGTGAADDSGLPNDRFFAVRPEGSVSTLKIQRTERGDSAVYLCASSLTSGRPVNEQFFGPGTRLTVL.